This is a list of T cell receptor beta chains from one sample in a study of T-cell reconstitution after alpha-beta-depleted transplantation in children. TCRdb used MiXCR to reprocess the PCR reads, holding one entry per CDR3 protein. The sample carries some 200,000 distinct CDR3 sequences, roughly 14% recorded once. Sequencing used PBMCs from the stem cell graft donor, obtained from the stem cell graft. Receptors were obtained from a human donor who donated a stem cell graft to a child with acute lymphoblastic leukemia. The CDR3 runs from the conserved cysteine through the conserved F or W. Fields, in order: V gene, clone size, D gene, J gene, CDR3 protein, CDR3 DNA. A D gene is named only where the DNA matches it firmly. Only some rows state a clone size, as once, few, many or a class for expanded clones.

>TRBV12-3/TRBV12-4|many|.|TRBJ1-1
CASSSFLGRGVEAFF
TGTGCCAGCAGTTCTTTTCTCGGCAGGGGAGTTGAAGCTTTCTTT
>TRBV29-1|.|TRBD2|TRBJ2-1
CSVEGLAGVNEQFF
TGCAGCGTTGAGGGACTAGCGGGAGTAAATGAGCAGTTCTTC
>TRBV20-1|many|.|TRBJ2-2
CSARPRGAVSTGELFF
TGCAGTGCTAGACCCCGAGGGGCGGTGAGCACCGGGGAGCTGTTTTTT
>TRBV20-1|many|.|TRBJ2-6
CSASLMGSGANVLTF
TGCAGTGCTAGCCTCATGGGCTCTGGGGCCAACGTCCTGACTTTC
>TRBV4-2|.|.|TRBJ2-6
CASSPSRANVLTF
TGTGCCAGCAGCCCATCCAGGGCCAACGTCCTGACTTTC
>TRBV29-1|.|.|TRBJ2-7
CSVGCDEQYF
TGCAGCGTTGGTTGCGACGAGCAGTACTTC
>TRBV7-9|.|TRBD2|TRBJ2-5
CASSWDYQRLGETQYF
TGTGCCAGCAGCTGGGACTACCAACGTTTGGGAGAGACCCAGTACTTC
>TRBV7-2|many|TRBD1|TRBJ2-5
CASSWGTGQETQYF
TGTGCCAGCAGCTGGGGGACAGGGCAAGAGACCCAGTACTTC
>TRBV10-2|.|.|TRBJ1-1
CASSLMNTAAFF
TGCGCCAGCAGCCTGATGAACACTGCAGCTTTCTTT
>TRBV28|.|.|TRBJ1-1
CASSLPAGGRSMYGAFF
TGTGCCAGCAGTTTACCCGCTGGGGGGCGGTCAATGTACGGAGCTTTCTTT
>TRBV5-8|many|.|TRBJ2-2
CASIVDGGALGELFF
TGTGCCAGCATAGTCGACGGGGGCGCGCTCGGGGAGCTGTTTTTT
>TRBV27|few|.|TRBJ2-6
CASSFDSSSGGLGGANVLTF
TGTGCCAGCAGTTTCGACTCAAGTAGCGGAGGCCTCGGTGGGGCCAACGTCCTGACTTTC
>TRBV4-1|many|.|TRBJ2-2
CASSQWPTAGTGELFF
TGCGCCAGCAGCCAATGGCCAACCGCTGGCACCGGGGAGCTGTTTTTT
>TRBV5-6|many|.|TRBJ2-1
CASSRDPSYYNEQFF
TGTGCCAGCAGTAGGGATCCATCCTATTACAATGAGCAGTTCTTC
>TRBV5-6|many|.|TRBJ1-4
CASSLWANEKLFF
TGTGCCAGCAGCTTGTGGGCTAATGAAAAACTGTTTTTT
>TRBV27|many|.|TRBJ2-7
CASSPLRAYEQYF
TGTGCCAGCAGTCCCCTCCGGGCCTACGAGCAGTACTTC
>TRBV7-2|few|TRBD1|TRBJ2-7
CASSLDRGSEQYF
TGTGCCAGCAGCTTAGACAGGGGGAGTGAGCAGTACTTC
>TRBV5-1|few|.|TRBJ2-5
CASSLANPRQETQYF
TGCGCCAGCAGCTTGGCCAATCCGCGGCAAGAGACCCAGTACTTC
>TRBV6-5|many|TRBD1|TRBJ2-2
CASSRDRGTGELFF
TGTGCCAGCAGTAGGGACAGGGGAACCGGGGAGCTGTTTTTT
>TRBV5-1|.|.|TRBJ2-5
CASSPRTGARTQYF
TGCGCCAGCAGCCCTAGGACGGGGGCAAGGACCCAGTACTTC
>TRBV6-5|many|.|TRBJ2-7
CASSTLREQYF
TGTGCCAGCAGTACCCTTCGCGAGCAGTACTTC
>TRBV5-1|many|.|TRBJ2-3
CASSLAALARVTDTQYF
TGCGCCAGCAGCTTGGCGGCCCTAGCGAGGGTCACAGATACGCAGTATTTT
>TRBV6-2/TRBV6-3|.|TRBD1|TRBJ2-1
CASSYADRASNEQFF
TGTGCCAGCAGTTACGCCGACAGGGCGAGCAATGAGCAGTTCTTC
>TRBV12-3/TRBV12-4|many|TRBD2|TRBJ2-7
CASSLAGGGSSYEQYF
TGTGCCAGCAGTTTAGCTGGCGGGGGAAGCTCCTACGAGCAGTACTTC
>TRBV6-1|many|TRBD1|TRBJ2-3
CASATRDRGTDTQYF
TGTGCCAGCGCGACCCGGGACAGGGGCACAGATACGCAGTATTTT
>TRBV28|.|.|TRBJ1-4
CASSSPRGSGEKLFF
TGTGCCAGCAGTTCCCCGCGGGGTAGCGGGGAAAAACTGTTTTTT
>TRBV29-1|.|.|TRBJ2-7
CSVGQGEDEQYF
TGCAGCGTTGGCCAGGGGGAGGACGAGCAGTACTTC
>TRBV12-3/TRBV12-4|.|TRBD1|TRBJ2-7
CASSSTTGGSYEQYF
TGTGCCAGCAGTTCCACGACAGGGGGGTCCTACGAGCAGTACTTC
>TRBV7-8|.|.|TRBJ2-2
CASSLVGGLGGELFF
TGTGCCAGCAGCTTAGTGGGGGGGCTGGGCGGGGAGCTGTTTTTT
>TRBV6-2/TRBV6-3|many|TRBD2|TRBJ2-1
CASSYSGLAEQFF
TGTGCCAGCAGTTACTCTGGACTAGCGGAGCAGTTCTTC
>TRBV20-1|.|.|TRBJ2-7
CSARDAVLEQYF
TGCAGTGCTAGAGATGCGGTCCTCGAGCAGTACTTC
>TRBV11-2|once|TRBD2|TRBJ2-1
CASSFLLGTSGHNEQFF
TGTGCCAGCAGCTTTCTCTTAGGGACTAGCGGCCACAATGAGCAGTTCTTC
>TRBV29-1|many|.|TRBJ2-1
CSAPVRSYNEQFF
TGCAGCGCCCCAGTACGCTCCTACAATGAGCAGTTCTTC
>TRBV30|few|.|TRBJ2-7
CAWSVSREGQYF
TGTGCCTGGAGTGTATCCAGGGAAGGGCAGTACTTC
>TRBV5-1|.|.|TRBJ1-1
CASCLQGNMNTEAFF
TGCGCCAGCTGCTTGCAGGGGAACATGAACACTGAAGCTTTCTTT
>TRBV6-5|once|TRBD1|TRBJ2-3
CASSGTDRRTQYF
TGTGCCAGCAGTGGGACAGACCGTCGTACGCAGTATTTT
>TRBV4-2|.|.|TRBJ2-2
CASSEKGQTGELFF
TGTGCCAGCTCCGAAAAGGGTCAAACCGGGGAGCTGTTTTTT
>TRBV11-1|many|.|TRBJ1-1
CASSLAPGRTEAFF
TGTGCCAGCAGCTTAGCCCCTGGGAGGACTGAAGCTTTCTTT
>TRBV16|many|TRBD1|TRBJ1-5
CASSQSRGFKGGRQGAGQPQHF
TGTGCCAGCAGCCAATCGAGGGGCTTTAAAGGGGGTCGACAGGGGGCAGGTCAGCCCCAGCATTTT
>TRBV7-8|.|TRBD2|TRBJ2-7
CASRPTSGSIEQYF
TGTGCCAGCAGGCCGACTAGCGGGAGCATCGAGCAGTACTTC
>TRBV20-1|many|TRBD2|TRBJ2-1
CSAGPPGTRDEQFF
TGCAGTGCTGGACCTCCCGGGACTAGGGATGAGCAGTTCTTC